This TCR beta chain was profiled in a study of T-cell reconstitution after alpha-beta-depleted transplantation in children. This clonotype was seen repeatedly, ten times or more. Preparation of the TCRbeta library was carried out with unique molecular identifiers. TCRdb processed the PCR reads anew with MiXCR; each CDR3 protein has one entry. This sample has about 230,000 distinct CDR3 sequences, with approximately 9.9% found just once. There are 14 residues in the CDR3. Germline-derived CDR1 and CDR2 are SGHRS and YFSETQ. The germline V and J ends were trimmed by 5 bases and 5 bases, with 13 bases remaining between them.

The sequences come from PBMCs from the stem cell graft donor, collected from the stem cell graft. The origin of this receptor is a human donor who donated a stem cell graft to a child with SCID. The genes are TRBV5-1 and TRBJ2-2, with a possible D match to TRBD1 (6 bases). CDR3 nucleotides: TGCGCCAGCAGACCCGGACAGCCTACCGGGGAGCTGTTTTTT. It yields the protein CASRPGQPTGELFF. The full variable domain, its missing parts supplied by reference TRBV5-1 and TRBJ2-2, is KAGVTQTPRYLIKTRGQQVTLSCSPISGHRSVSWYQQTPGQGLQFLFEYFSETQRNKGNFPGRFSGRQFSNSRSEMNVSTLELGDSALYLCASRPGQPTGELFFGEGSRLTVL.